The sequence of this T cell receptor beta chain was determined in a study of metastatic and nonmetastatic thyroid tumors. In the study overall: Repertoires of blood and of tissue (tumor or nodule) from malignant and benign thyroid patients were compared.

Ten or more counts support this clone. Antigen unknown. In the authors' workflow: Building a distant-metastasis classifier for papillary thyroid cancer drew on CDR3 differences across clinicopathological groups. TCRdb reprocessed the PCR reads using MiXCR. These V and J calls rely on TCRdb rather than the paper's analysis. The table has 25,000 to 40,000 clones, roughly 7.1% seen once. Overall study results and limits: The reported finding was significantly higher TCR beta diversity in malignant thyroid tumors relative to benign nodules, in blood and tumor.

Treatment of any kind had been given to no patient before thyroid surgery. Material for sequencing was blood. The sequence came from a female donor with papillary thyroid cancer or a benign thyroid nodule (not recorded which). Some clones in this sample may be carry-over from other donors' samples.

The CDR3 here is CASSLVPPVAGGLKTQYF. The CDR3 region has the DNA TGTGCCAGCAGCTTAGTGCCCCCCGTGGCGGGGGGGCTAAAGACCCAGTACTTC. The chain carries TRBV7-2 and TRBJ2-5; 9 nucleotides line up with TRBD2. V trimming: 1 base; J trimming: 6 bases; junction bases outside the gene matches: 15. This CDR3 has 18 amino acids. Germline V gene lookup returns CDR1 SGHTA and CDR2 FQGNSA.